Reported below is one TCR beta chain. This clonotype has just a few counts. This receptor's antigen is unknown. Qualities for individual bases were not recorded, and no much larger clone is one base off. The data were taken from a study of neurological immune-mediated disorders (dated by TCRdb to the late 2010s). Concerning the study at large: Peripheral blood TCR-beta repertoires from patients with HTLV-I-associated myelopathy (HAM/TSP), patients with multiple sclerosis, and healthy controls were compared in the study using UMI-based sequencing. The 106 TCR-beta libraries covered PBMC samples along with longitudinal samples, technical triplicates, and paired sorted CD4+ and CD8+ T-cell subsets. Longitudinal HAM/TSP and healthy donors were sampled at 3 time-points each (about 3-40 month intervals). The cohort was made up of approximately 71 subjects, consisting of roughly 14 HAM/TSP patients, roughly 35 multiple sclerosis patients and 20 or so healthy controls.

cDNA was synthesized by template-switch 5'RACE using a primer with a 10-nucleotide random unique molecular identifier that tagged each TCR transcript. Every sequencing run covered 15-18 subjects and yielded more than 200 million TCR-beta sequences. The RNeasy kit was used to extract total RNA. The KAPA Real-time Library Amplification kit was used to amplify TCR-beta VDJ regions with primers targeting the TCR constant region and the 5'RACE anchor. Sample indexes and Illumina adaptors were added in a first PCR, and a second PCR then increased library yield. After Ampure bead purification, the TCR product of roughly 650 bp was size-selected on a 2% E-gel SizeSelection system. Before pooling, libraries had their quality checked on a Bioanalyzer, their concentration measured with Qubit, and their quantity determined with the Kapa Library Quantification kit. An Illumina HiSeq 2500 was used to sequence the libraries paired-end at 2 x 150 bp. To increase sequence diversity, roughly 24-32% phiX was spiked into each library pool. Concerning the study's data processing: Quality-filtered reads were processed with the UMI-based MiGEC pipeline, and over 85% of raw TCR sequences were removed by the MiGEC pipeline during error correction. IMGT germline references were used for aligning VDJ genes, and each clonotype was defined as a unique CDR3 amino acid sequence together with its V-J genes. Clonal expansion, Shannon diversity and CDR3 relatedness were evaluated with VDJtools (CalcPairwiseDistances, ClusterSamples), while phylogenetic trees were built in CLCbio workbench. A clone was classed as expanded if it had 8 or more unique UMIs, a cutoff based on coefficient-of-variation modelling across technical triplicates. In TCRdb, the public reads were trimmed at Q25 with fastp and aligned with MiXCR, with productive beta chains retained. Each CDR3 protein gets just one entry, which takes the most common genes and DNA from the rows behind it. The authors' filters were not applied to this entry. This sample holds roughly 61,000 distinct CDR3 sequences; over 8.5% were observed only once. Of the sample, less than 8.5% falls within the top ten clones.

Clipping removes 5 bases from V and 0 bases from J, with 6 as the unmatched junction base count. The CDR3 spans 16 residues, from the cysteine through the phenylalanine. The CDR3 DNA has 48 bases and is translated from base 1. As encoded in the germline V gene (reference sequence), CDR1 is SSHAT while CDR2 is FNYEAQ. The intended sense of this specimen's time point label: longitudinal time-point 1 (baseline). Libraries from unsorted PBMCs were made from 2 million PBMCs kept in RNAlater at -80 degrees C until RNA extraction. Peripheral blood was subjected to Ficoll-Hypaque density gradient centrifugation to isolate PBMCs, which were then cryopreserved in liquid nitrogen. On the study overall, not on this receptor specifically: No identical CDR3 amino acid sequences were found to be shared among expanded clones across subjects, suggesting that TCR-beta repertoires were private in all groups. The highest TCR clonal expansion was observed in HAM/TSP patients, whereas the lowest was observed in MS patients, even when compared with healthy controls.

The V and J segments used are TRBV7-7 and TRBJ2-2; 7 central bases correspond to TRBD1. This clonotype was sampled from a male donor with HTLV-1-associated myelopathy (HAM/TSP). The specimen sequenced was PBMCs. The CDR3 reads CASSRVGQTNTGELFF. The DNA sequence follows: TGTGCCAGCAGCCGAGTGGGACAGACGAACACCGGGGAGCTGTTTTTT. The full variable domain, with segments outside the CDR3 supplied by the reference TRBV7-7 and TRBJ2-2 proteins, appears as GAGVSQSPRYKVTKRGQDVTLRCDPISSHATLYWYQQALGQGPEFLTYFNYEAQPDKSGLPSDRFSAERPEGSISTLTIQRTEQRDSAMYRCASSRVGQTNTGELFFGEGSRLTVL.